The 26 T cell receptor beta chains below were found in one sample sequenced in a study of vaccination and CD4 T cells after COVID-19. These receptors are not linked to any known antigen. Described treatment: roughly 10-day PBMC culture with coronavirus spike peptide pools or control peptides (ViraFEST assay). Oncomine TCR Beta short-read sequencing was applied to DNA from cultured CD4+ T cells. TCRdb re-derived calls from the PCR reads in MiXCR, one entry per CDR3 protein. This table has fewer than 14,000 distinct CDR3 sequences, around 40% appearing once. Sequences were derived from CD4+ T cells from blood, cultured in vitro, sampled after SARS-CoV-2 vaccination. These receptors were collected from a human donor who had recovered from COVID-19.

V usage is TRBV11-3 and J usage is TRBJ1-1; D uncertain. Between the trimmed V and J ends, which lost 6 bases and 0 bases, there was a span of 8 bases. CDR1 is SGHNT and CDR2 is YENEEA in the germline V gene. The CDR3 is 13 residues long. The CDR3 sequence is CASSGSMNTEAFF. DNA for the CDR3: TGTGCCAGCAGTGGATCCATGAACACTGAAGCTTTCTTT.

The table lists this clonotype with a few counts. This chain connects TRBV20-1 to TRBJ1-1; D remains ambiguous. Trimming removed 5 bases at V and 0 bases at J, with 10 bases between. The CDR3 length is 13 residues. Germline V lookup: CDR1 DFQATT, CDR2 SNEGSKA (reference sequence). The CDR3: CSAPWSLNTEAFF. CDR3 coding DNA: TGCAGTGCTCCCTGGTCACTGAACACTGAAGCTTTCTTT.

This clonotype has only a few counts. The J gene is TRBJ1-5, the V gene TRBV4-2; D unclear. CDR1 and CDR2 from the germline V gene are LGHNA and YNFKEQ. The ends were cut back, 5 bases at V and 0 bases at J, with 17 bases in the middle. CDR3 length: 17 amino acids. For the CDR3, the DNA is TGTGCCAGCAGCGTTCGAATCGGGGAAGTTAGCAATCAGCCCCAGCATTTT. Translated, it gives CASSVRIGEVSNQPQHF.

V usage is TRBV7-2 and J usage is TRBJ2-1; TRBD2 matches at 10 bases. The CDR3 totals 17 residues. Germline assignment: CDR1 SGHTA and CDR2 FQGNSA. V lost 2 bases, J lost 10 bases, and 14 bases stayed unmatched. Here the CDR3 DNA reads TGTGCCAGCAGCTTAAGTAGTTCTAGCGGGAGACGGGACGAGCAGTTCTTC. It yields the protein CASSLSSSSGRRDEQFF.

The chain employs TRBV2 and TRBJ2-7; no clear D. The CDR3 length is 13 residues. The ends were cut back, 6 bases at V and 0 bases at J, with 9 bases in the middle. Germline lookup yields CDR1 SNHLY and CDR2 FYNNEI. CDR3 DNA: TGTGCCAGCAGGGACGGACGCTCCTACGAGCAGTACTTC. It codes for CASRDGRSYEQYF.

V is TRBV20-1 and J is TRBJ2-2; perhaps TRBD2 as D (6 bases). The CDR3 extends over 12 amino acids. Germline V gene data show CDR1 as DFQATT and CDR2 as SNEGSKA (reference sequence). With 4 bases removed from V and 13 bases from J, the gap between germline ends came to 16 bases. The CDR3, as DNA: TGCAGTGCTACCCCGGGGGTGGGTGGGCTGTTTTTT. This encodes CSATPGVGGLFF.

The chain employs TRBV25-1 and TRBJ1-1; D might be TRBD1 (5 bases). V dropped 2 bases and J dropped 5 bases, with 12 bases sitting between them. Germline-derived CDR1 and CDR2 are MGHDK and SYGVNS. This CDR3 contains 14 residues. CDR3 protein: CASSEGGGITEAFF. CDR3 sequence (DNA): TGTGCCAGCAGTGAAGGGGGGGGGATTACTGAAGCTTTCTTT.

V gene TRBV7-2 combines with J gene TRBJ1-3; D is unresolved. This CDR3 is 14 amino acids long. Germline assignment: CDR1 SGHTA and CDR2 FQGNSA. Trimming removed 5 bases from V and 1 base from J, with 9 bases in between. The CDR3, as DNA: TGTGCCAGCAGCCCCCGGGTGTCTGGAAACACCATATATTTT. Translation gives CASSPRVSGNTIYF.

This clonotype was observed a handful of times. The CDR3 DNA reads as TGCAGTGCTAGGGCCCTCTACGAGCAGTACTTC. Its protein product is CSARALYEQYF. The chain is built from TRBV20-1 and TRBJ2-7; the D is unclear. Per the germline V gene, CDR1 is DFQATT and CDR2 is SNEGSKA (reference sequence). The germline V and J ends were trimmed by 3 bases and 3 bases, with 6 bases remaining between them. This CDR3 region has 11 residues.

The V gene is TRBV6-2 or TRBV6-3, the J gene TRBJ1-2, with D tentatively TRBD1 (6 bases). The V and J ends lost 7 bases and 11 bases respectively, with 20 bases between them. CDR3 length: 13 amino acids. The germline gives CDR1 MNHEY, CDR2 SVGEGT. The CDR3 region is CASISSGGGRYTF. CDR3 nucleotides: TGTGCCAGCATCTCCTCGGGGGGCGGTCGGTACACCTTC.

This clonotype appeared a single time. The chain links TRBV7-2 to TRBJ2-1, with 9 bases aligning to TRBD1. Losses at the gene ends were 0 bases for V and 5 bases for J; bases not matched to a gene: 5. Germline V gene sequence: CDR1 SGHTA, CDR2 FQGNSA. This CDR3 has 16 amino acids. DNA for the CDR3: TGTGCCAGCAGCTTAGCGACGGGACAGGGCCACAATGAGCAGTTCTTC. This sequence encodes CASSLATGQGHNEQFF.

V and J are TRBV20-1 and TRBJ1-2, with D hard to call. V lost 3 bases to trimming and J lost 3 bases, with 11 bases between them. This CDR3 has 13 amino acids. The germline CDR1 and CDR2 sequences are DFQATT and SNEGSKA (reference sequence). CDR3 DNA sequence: TGCAGTGCTAGGGCCCAACACGACTATGGCTACACCTTC. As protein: CSARAQHDYGYTF.

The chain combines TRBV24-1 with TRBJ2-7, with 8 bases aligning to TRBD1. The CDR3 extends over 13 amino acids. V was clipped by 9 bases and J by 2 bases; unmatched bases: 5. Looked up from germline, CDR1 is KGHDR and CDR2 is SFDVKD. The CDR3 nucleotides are TGTGCCACCGGTCACAGGGGGACCTACGAGCAGTACTTC. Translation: CATGHRGTYEQYF.

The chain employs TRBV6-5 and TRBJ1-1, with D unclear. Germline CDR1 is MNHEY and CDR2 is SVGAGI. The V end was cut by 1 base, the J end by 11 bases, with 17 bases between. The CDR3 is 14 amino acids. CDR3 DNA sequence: TGTGCCAGCAGTTACTACCCCTCCCCCCCCGAGGCTTTCTTT. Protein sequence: CASSYYPSPPEAFF.

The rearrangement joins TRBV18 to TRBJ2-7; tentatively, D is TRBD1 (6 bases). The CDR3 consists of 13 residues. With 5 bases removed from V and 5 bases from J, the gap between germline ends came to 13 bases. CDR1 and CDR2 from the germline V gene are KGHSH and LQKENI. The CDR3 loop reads CASSRQGTDEQYF. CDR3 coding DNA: TGTGCCAGCTCAAGGCAGGGGACGGACGAGCAGTACTTC.

The CDR3 reads CASSEYNQGVGETQYF. CDR3 coding DNA: TGTGCCAGCAGTGAATATAACCAGGGGGTGGGAGAGACCCAGTACTTC. J is TRBJ2-5 and V is TRBV25-1; TRBD1 agrees at 7 bases. There are 16 residues in the CDR3. Germline lookup yields CDR1 MGHDK and CDR2 SYGVNS. V was pared by 0 bases and J by 4 bases, with 8 bases of the junction left unmatched.

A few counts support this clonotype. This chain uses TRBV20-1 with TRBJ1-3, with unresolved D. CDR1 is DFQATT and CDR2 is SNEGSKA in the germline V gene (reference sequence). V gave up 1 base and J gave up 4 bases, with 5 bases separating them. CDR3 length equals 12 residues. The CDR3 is CSARGNGNTIYF. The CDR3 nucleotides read TGCAGTGCTAGAGGGAACGGAAACACCATATATTTT.

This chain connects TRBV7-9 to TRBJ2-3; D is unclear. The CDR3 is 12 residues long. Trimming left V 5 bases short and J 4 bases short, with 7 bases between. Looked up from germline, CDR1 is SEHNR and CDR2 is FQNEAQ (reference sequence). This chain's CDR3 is CASSPRADTQYF. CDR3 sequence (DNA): TGTGCCAGCAGCCCTAGGGCAGATACGCAGTATTTT.

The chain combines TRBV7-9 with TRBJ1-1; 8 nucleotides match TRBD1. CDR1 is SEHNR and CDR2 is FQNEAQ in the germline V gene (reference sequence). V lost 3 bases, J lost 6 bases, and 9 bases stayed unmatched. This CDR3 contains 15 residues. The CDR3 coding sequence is TGTGCCAGCAGCTTCGTTAGACAGGGGAAGTCTGAAGCTTTCTTT. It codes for CASSFVRQGKSEAFF.

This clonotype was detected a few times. The CDR3 nucleotides are TGTGCCATCAGTGTACGCTACGAGCAGTACTTC. This codes for CAISVRYEQYF. The V call is TRBV10-3, the J call TRBJ2-7; no reliable D call. This CDR3 comprises 11 residues. Germline assignment: CDR1 ENHRY and CDR2 SYGVKD. The V end was cut by 4 bases, the J end by 3 bases, with 4 bases between.

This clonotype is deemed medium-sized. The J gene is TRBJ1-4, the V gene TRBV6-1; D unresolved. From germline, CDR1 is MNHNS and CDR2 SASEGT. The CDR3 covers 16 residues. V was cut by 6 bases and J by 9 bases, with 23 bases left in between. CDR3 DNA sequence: TGTGCCAGCAGCCCGAGTGACCCCGGGAAAAGTAAAAAACTGTTTTTT. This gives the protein CASSPSDPGKSKKLFF.

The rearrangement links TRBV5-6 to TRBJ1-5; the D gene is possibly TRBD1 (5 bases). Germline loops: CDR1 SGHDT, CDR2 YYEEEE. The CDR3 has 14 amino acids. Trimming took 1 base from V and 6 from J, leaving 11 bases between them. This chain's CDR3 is CASSLTGEVQPQHF. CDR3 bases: TGTGCCAGCAGCTTGACAGGCGAGGTTCAGCCCCAGCATTTT.

The CDR3 loop reads CASSLDRGKKSGANVLTF. Here the CDR3 DNA reads TGTGCCAGCAGTTTAGACAGGGGAAAAAAGTCTGGGGCCAACGTCCTGACTTTC. The chain is built from TRBV27 and TRBJ2-6; 8 nucleotides match TRBD1. From germline, CDR1 is MNHEY and CDR2 SMNVEV (reference sequence). V lost 2 bases, J lost 1 base, and 7 bases stayed unmatched. The CDR3 has 18 residues.

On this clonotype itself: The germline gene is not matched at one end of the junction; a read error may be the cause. The CDR3 DNA sequence: TGTGCCAGCAGTTTAAAAGTGCTGGGGACAGGGAACTACGGGCAGTACTTC. Translating gives CASSLKVLGTGNYGQYF. The chain joins TRBV12-3 or TRBV12-4 to TRBJ2-7, with 9 positions matching TRBD1. This CDR3 is built from 17 residues.

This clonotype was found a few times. The CDR3 loop reads CASRARWRGAGQPQHF. The CDR3 DNA reads TGTGCCAGCAGAGCCCGGTGGAGGGGCGCAGGGCAGCCCCAGCATTTT. The V and J genes are TRBV28 and TRBJ1-5, with D tentatively TRBD1 (5 bases). CDR3 length: 16 residues. Germline CDR1 MDHEN, CDR2 SYDVKM. Deletions cut 6 bases from V and 7 bases from J, with 22 bases between.

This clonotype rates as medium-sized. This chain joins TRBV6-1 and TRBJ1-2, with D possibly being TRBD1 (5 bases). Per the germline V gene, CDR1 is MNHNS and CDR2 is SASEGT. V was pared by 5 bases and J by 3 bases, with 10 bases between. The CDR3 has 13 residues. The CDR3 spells CASSPTGDYGYTF. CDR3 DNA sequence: TGTGCCAGCAGTCCCACGGGGGACTATGGCTACACCTTC.